Listed below are T cell receptor beta chains from one sample, sequenced in a study of PD-1 blockade in classical Hodgkin lymphoma. This table comes from immunoSEQ multiplex PCR, and its TCRdb copy is limited to in-frame clones, with some not included. The sample holds nearly 55,000 clones, over 70% seen once. The source was peripheral blood mononuclear cells (PBMCs), collected at baseline. The receptors come from a human donor with classical Hodgkin lymphoma. Both conserved end residues are part of each CDR3.

v_gene,CDR3aa
TRBV12-5,CASGSGRSNTGELFF
TRBV7-9,CASSSESPSSYNEQFF
TRBV5-1,CASSLEGQPWKETQYF
TRBV21-1,CASSKAEKYPKGVPYF
TRBV5-6,CASSLAIGTAPWVIQYF
TRBV30,CAWSGQGGATEAFF
TRBV5-1,CASSLGWQSYEQYF
TRBV4-3,CASSQNPLSGSTDTQYF
TRBV19,CASEDPRTEAFF
TRBV5-4,CASSLVAVPYQETQYF
TRBV4-1,CASSQGRGVRTNTGELFF
TRBV6-1,CASSLDGNYGYTF
TRBV7-3,CASSLTDSDGYTF
TRBV2,CASSRRVAGGDNEQFF
TRBV10-3,CAISGPGHGYTF
TRBV10-3,CAISETRAESSYNEQFF
TRBV5-6,CASSLGQGRYDEQFF
TRBV6-1,CASSEEARGTDTQYF
TRBV4-3,CASSQEGGRSGELFF
TRBV19,CASSIRDTQYF
TRBV7-2,CASSRQGAYRGGNEKLFF
TRBV7-2,CASSSSGSTDTQYF
TRBV10-3,CAIRSPGTDTQYF
TRBV18,CASSNTGTGNNGYTF
TRBV19,CASSIDLASGRSSYEQYF
TRBV7-8,CASSLDFTGYTF
TRBV6-6,CASTAYRGRGGEQYF
TRBV18,CASSLGPSGANVLTF
TRBV7-9,CASSLDSSTEAFF
TRBV7-9,CASSGTLNEKLFF
TRBV7-7,CASSLGTGQETQYF
TRBV9,CASSGDPSMETQYF
TRBV7-2,CASSPIAGDEQFF
TRBV2,CASSEEAGPSYEQYF
TRBV2,CASSEGQGEQPQHF
TRBV5-1,CASSSSQGWGGYTF
TRBV5-4,CASSPRGAGVSYNEQFF
TRBV19,CASSIMAGGSYEQYF
TRBV9,CASSPPWAQETQYF
TRBV9,CASSALPIAGVGEVEQFF
TRBV19,CASSKGMNTEAFF
TRBV18,CASSPSGLTDTQYF
TRBV7-2,CASSFILGSNEKLFF
TRBV5-1,CASSRDRLNTEAFF
TRBV4-3,CASSPQQQETQYF
TRBV2,CASSDLQGNEQFF
TRBV27,CASSPLAGSYNEQFF
TRBV10-3,CAITQGQAGYTF
TRBV9,CASSSGTGNTIYF
TRBV29-1,CSALVTEAFF
TRBV7-3,CASSPPGGETGELFF
TRBV7-2,CASSLAGGAGTEAFF
TRBV5-5,CASSLEYGPAPRETQYF
TRBV10-3,CAIGTDSNQPQHF
TRBV5-6,CASSLTLAGASNEQFF